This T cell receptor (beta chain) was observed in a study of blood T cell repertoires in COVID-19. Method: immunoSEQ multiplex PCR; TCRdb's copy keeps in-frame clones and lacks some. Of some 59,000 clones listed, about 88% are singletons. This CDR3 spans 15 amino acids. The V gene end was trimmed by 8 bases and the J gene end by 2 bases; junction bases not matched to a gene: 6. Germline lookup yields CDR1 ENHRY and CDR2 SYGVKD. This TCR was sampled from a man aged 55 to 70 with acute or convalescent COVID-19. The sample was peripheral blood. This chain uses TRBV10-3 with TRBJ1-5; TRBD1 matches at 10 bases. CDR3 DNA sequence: TGTGCCATCGGACAGGGGGATAGGGGCAATCAGCCCCAGCATTTT. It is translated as CAIGQGDRGNQPQHF.